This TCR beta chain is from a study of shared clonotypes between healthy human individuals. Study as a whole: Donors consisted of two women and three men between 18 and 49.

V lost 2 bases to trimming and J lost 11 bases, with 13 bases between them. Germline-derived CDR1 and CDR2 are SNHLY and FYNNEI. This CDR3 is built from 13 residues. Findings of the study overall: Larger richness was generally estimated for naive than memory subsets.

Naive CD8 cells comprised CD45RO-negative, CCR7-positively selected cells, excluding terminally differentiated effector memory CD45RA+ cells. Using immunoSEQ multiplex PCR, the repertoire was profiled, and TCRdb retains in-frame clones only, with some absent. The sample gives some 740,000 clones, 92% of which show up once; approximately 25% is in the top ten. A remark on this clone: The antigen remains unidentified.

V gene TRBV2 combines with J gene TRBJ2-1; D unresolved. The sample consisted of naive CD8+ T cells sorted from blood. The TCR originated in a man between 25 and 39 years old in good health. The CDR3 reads CASSESSWAQQFF. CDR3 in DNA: TGTGCCAGCAGTGAATCGTCCTGGGCCCAGCAGTTCTTC.